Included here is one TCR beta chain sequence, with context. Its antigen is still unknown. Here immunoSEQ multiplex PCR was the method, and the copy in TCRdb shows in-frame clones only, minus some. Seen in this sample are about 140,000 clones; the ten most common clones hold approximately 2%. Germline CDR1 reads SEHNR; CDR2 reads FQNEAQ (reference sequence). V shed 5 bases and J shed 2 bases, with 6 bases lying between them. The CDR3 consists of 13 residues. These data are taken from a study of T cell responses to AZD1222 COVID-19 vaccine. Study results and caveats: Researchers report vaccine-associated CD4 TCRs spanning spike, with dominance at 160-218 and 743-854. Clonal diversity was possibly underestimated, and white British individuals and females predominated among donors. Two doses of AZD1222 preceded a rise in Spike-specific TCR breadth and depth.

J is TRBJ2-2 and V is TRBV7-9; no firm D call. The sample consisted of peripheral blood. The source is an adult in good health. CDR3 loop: CASSHINTGELFF. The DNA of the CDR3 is TGTGCCAGCAGCCATATTAACACCGGGGAGCTGTTTTTT.